This T cell receptor beta chain was identified during a study of early T cells in non-severe SARS-CoV-2 infection. At the level of the study: Chains stayed unpaired after sequencing of bulk RNA from unsorted whole blood.

Individual cDNA molecules were tagged with unique molecular identifiers. TCRdb ran MiXCR on the 5' RACE reads and lists one entry per CDR3 protein. The table has around 50,000 distinct CDR3 sequences, approximately 10% seen once. Study-wide results and caveats: Private and CD4 specificities were missed by VDJdb matching, skewed to anti-spike CD8.

The germline CDR1 and CDR2 sequences are ENHRY and SYGVKD. Trimming left V 6 bases short and J 1 base short, with 4 bases between. The CDR3 sequence is 12 residues long. A few counts support this clonotype. What it binds is not known. The V call is TRBV10-3, the J call TRBJ1-5, with D hard to call. This clonotype was obtained from an adult who was a healthcare worker with PCR-confirmed SARS-CoV-2 infection or an uninfected control (not recorded which). The sequencing input was whole blood. This chain's CDR3 is CAIRGSNQPQHF. The CDR3 DNA reads TGTGCCATCAGGGGAAGCAATCAGCCCCAGCATTTT.